The source of this T cell receptor (beta chain) is a study of shared clonotypes between healthy human individuals. Study as a whole: The cohort had two women and a few men, ages 18 to 49. The plates for each donor numbered three CD4 naive, three CD4 memory, two CD8 naive and one CD8 memory. The study, taken as a whole, reports: A limitation of the genetic and exposure-history diversity represented arose from few donors.

J gave up 6 bases and V 0 bases, and 4 bases lay outside the gene matches. The CDR3 is made up of 15 amino acids. Germline V gene sequence: CDR1 SGHDT, CDR2 YYEEEE. Researchers divided each subset's genomic DNA evenly across several immunoSEQ plates. This table comes from immunoSEQ multiplex PCR, and its TCRdb copy is limited to in-frame clones, with some not included. This table holds about 2 million clones, less than 95% found once. In regard to this clone: Its antigen is still unknown.

The naive CD8 fraction comprised CD45RO-negative cells positively selected for CCR7 and excluded terminally differentiated effector memory CD45RA+ cells. The V call is TRBV5-6, the J call TRBJ2-1; 9 bases line up with TRBD1. The clonotype was recovered from a man younger than 35 in good health. Sequenced: naive CD8+ T cells sorted from blood. CDR3 coding DNA: TGTGCCAGCAGCTTGGCGGTGACAGGGGGCAATGAGCAGTTCTTC. Translated: CASSLAVTGGNEQFF.